One sample yielded the 26 T cell receptor beta chains listed below, sequenced in a study of cytomegalovirus exposure and HLA in healthy donors. Libraries were prepared by immunoSEQ multiplex PCR; TCRdb keeps only in-frame clonotypes and omits some of them. The sample records roughly 45,000 clones, about 93% being singletons. The sample taken for sequencing was PBMCs. The receptors derive from a young woman in good health and CMV-seropositive.

This sequence joins TRBV27 and TRBJ1-5; 8 positions agree with TRBD1. CDR1 and CDR2 from the germline V gene are MNHEY and SMNVEV (reference sequence). With 7 bases clipped from V and 1 base from J, the junction kept 6 bases outside the gene matches. The length of the CDR3 is 15 residues. This CDR3 reads CASKQGGASNQPQHF. CDR3 DNA sequence: TGTGCCAGCAAACAGGGGGGAGCGAGCAATCAGCCCCAGCATTTT.

This clone appeared a single time. V usage is TRBV5-1 and J usage is TRBJ2-2; D is unresolved. Trimming pared 1 base from V and 2 bases from J, leaving 6 bases between. Germline-derived CDR1 and CDR2 are SGHRS and YFSETQ. The length of the CDR3 is 14 residues. CDR3 nucleotide sequence: TGCGCCAGCAGCTTGCCCCAAAACACCGGGGAGCTGTTTTTT. This codes for CASSLPQNTGELFF.

This clone has only one observation. The chain recombines TRBV6-6 with TRBJ1-6; possible D gene TRBD1, 5 bases. V was cut by 4 bases and J by 5 bases, with 12 bases left in between. CDR3 length: 15 residues. CDR1 MNHNY and CDR2 SVGAGI come from the germline V gene (reference sequence). The CDR3 spells CASSSLGLDNSPLHF. The CDR3 coding sequence is TGTGCCAGCAGTTCCCTGGGACTCGATAATTCACCCCTCCACTTT.

The V gene is TRBV29-1, the J gene TRBJ2-1; 13 positions agree with TRBD2. Trimming cost V 7 bases and J 4 bases; bases outside gene matches: 1. CDR3 length equals 13 residues. Germline V gene lookup returns CDR1 SQVTM and CDR2 ANQGSEA. The CDR3 region has the DNA TGCAGCGGGACTAGCGGGAGTTACAATGAGCAGTTCTTC. Translation gives CSGTSGSYNEQFF.

The rearrangement links TRBV7-6 to TRBJ2-7; 7 bases map to TRBD2. CDR3 length equals 15 residues. The V and J ends lost 1 base and 5 bases, in that order; junction bases with no gene match: 8. CDR1 SGHVS and CDR2 FNYEAQ come from the germline V gene. For the CDR3, the DNA is TGTGCCAGCAGCTTAGAAGTGGCGCGGGAGAACGAGCAGTACTTC. Amino acid sequence: CASSLEVARENEQYF.

This clone was seen once. V is TRBV6-1 and J is TRBJ1-4, with 9 bases fitting TRBD1. V dropped 5 bases and J dropped 8; count of bases not matched to a gene: 9. The CDR3 extends over 15 amino acids. The germline V gene encodes CDR1 MNHNS and CDR2 SASEGT. The CDR3 region has the DNA TGTGCCAGCAGTTTGGAGGGACAGGGTTACGAAAAACTGTTTTTT. The encoded protein is CASSLEGQGYEKLFF.

A single count supports this clone. The gene calls are TRBV7-2 and TRBJ2-2; TRBD2 aligns across 12 bases. CDR3 length equals 17 residues. V lost 5 bases to trimming and J lost 8 bases; unmatched junction nucleotides: 12. Germline V gives CDR1 SGHTA, CDR2 FQGNSA. The CDR3 region is CASSPRRLAGAGGELFF. Written as DNA, the CDR3 is TGTGCCAGCAGCCCTAGACGACTAGCGGGAGCCGGGGGGGAGCTGTTTTTT.

The rearrangement links TRBV27 to TRBJ2-6; D remains unclear. Germline values: CDR1 MNHEY, CDR2 SMNVEV (reference sequence). CDR3 size: 13 residues. Trimming pared 5 bases from V and 0 bases from J, leaving 2 bases between. The CDR3 is CASSLSGANVLTF. CDR3 DNA: TGTGCCAGCAGTCTCTCTGGGGCCAACGTCCTGACTTTC.

The chain uses TRBV30 and TRBJ2-6, with TRBD1 matching over 7 bases. V was pared by 2 bases and J by 2 bases, with 6 bases of the junction left unmatched. The CDR3 sequence is 16 residues long. Germline assignment: CDR1 GTSNPN and CDR2 SVGIG (reference sequence). CDR3 bases: TGTGCCTGGAGTAACAGGGGAGTAGCTGGGGCCAACGTCCTGACTTTC. Protein: CAWSNRGVAGANVLTF.

A few counts support this clone. This rearrangement joins TRBV4-2 to TRBJ1-1; 11 bases agree with TRBD1. The trim removed 0 bases at V and 3 bases at J, leaving 3 bases unmatched. The CDR3 length is 16 residues. Germline lookup yields CDR1 LGHNA and CDR2 YNFKEQ. CDR3 sequence reads: CASSQDPGQGDTEAFF. The CDR3 DNA is TGTGCCAGCAGCCAAGATCCGGGACAGGGGGACACTGAAGCTTTCTTT.

The chain carries TRBV28 and TRBJ2-3; possible D gene TRBD1, 5 bases. The CDR3 length is 13 residues. Trimming took off 5 bases at V and 7 bases at J, with 13 bases between the two ends. Germline lookup yields CDR1 MDHEN and CDR2 SYDVKM. CDR3 nucleotide sequence: TGTGCCAGCAGTCGCAGGACAACCTATACGCAGTATTTT. It yields the protein CASSRRTTYTQYF.

V usage is TRBV30 and J usage is TRBJ2-6, with a weak D call TRBD2 (5 bases). CDR1 is GTSNPN and CDR2 is SVGIG in the germline V gene (reference sequence). The CDR3 contains 14 residues. The CDR3: CGAGFGSGANVLTF. The CDR3 DNA sequence: TGTGGGGCGGGTTTTGGGTCTGGGGCCAACGTCCTGACTTTC.

The chain links TRBV19 to TRBJ1-5; TRBD1 is a possible D gene (5 bases). Germline lookup yields CDR1 LNHDA and CDR2 SQIVND (reference sequence). The V end was cut by 6 bases, the J end by 0 bases, with 12 bases between. This CDR3 is 15 amino acids long. The CDR3 loop reads CASREGVASNQPQHF. DNA of the CDR3: TGTGCCAGTAGAGAAGGGGTGGCTAGCAATCAGCCCCAGCATTTT.

The rearrangement uses TRBV6-4 and TRBJ2-1; 11 nucleotides line up with TRBD2. After removal of 2 bases from V and 7 bases from J, the junction contained 4 bases not matched to a gene. This CDR3 comprises 15 residues. The V gene's germline CDR1 is MRHNA and CDR2 SNTAGT. CDR3 in amino acids: CASSDVAGGYNEQFF. In nucleotides, the CDR3 is TGTGCCAGCAGTGACGTAGCGGGAGGGTATAATGAGCAGTTCTTC.

This clone was seen just once. The V and J genes are TRBV6-1 and TRBJ2-7; D perhaps matches TRBD1 (5 bases). Germline loops: CDR1 MNHNS, CDR2 SASEGT. The CDR3 is made up of 11 amino acids. Trimming removed 6 bases at V and 3 bases at J, with 6 bases between. CDR3 region: CASRDIYEQYF. In nucleotides, the CDR3 is TGTGCCAGCAGGGACATCTACGAGCAGTACTTC.

The chain employs TRBV9 and TRBJ2-7, with 8 bases identical to TRBD1. The J segment lost 3 bases and the V segment lost 4 bases, leaving 3 bases of the junction unmatched. CDR1 SGDLS and CDR2 YYNGEE come from the germline V gene. The CDR3 totals 13 residues. The DNA of the CDR3 is TGTGCCAGCAGCAGGACAGGGAGCTACGAGCAGTACTTC. Its protein product is CASSRTGSYEQYF. Full variable domain (rest looked up from reference TRBV9 and TRBJ2-7): DSGVTQTPKHLITATGQRVTLRCSPRSGDLSVYWYQQSLDQGLQFLIQYYNGEERAKGNILERFSAQQFPDLHSELNLSSLELGDSALYFCASSRTGSYEQYFGPGTRLTVT.

A single count supports this clone. The chain combines TRBV19 with TRBJ2-3; 8 bases line up with TRBD2. The germline CDR1 and CDR2 sequences are LNHDA and SQIVND (reference sequence). V lost 3 bases and J lost 6; bases outside the gene matches: 14. This CDR3 comprises 17 residues. In DNA, the CDR3 is TGTGCCAGTAGTATTGAAGGGGGGACTAGACTTTTCGATACGCAGTATTTT. As protein: CASSIEGGTRLFDTQYF.

A word on this clone: The same CDR3 can be traced to other DNA sequences in this sample. The genes are TRBV27 and TRBJ2-1; 11 nucleotides match TRBD2. The germline V gene has CDR1 MNHEY and CDR2 SMNVEV (reference sequence). This CDR3 is 15 amino acids long. V was pared by 3 bases and J by 4 bases, with 2 bases of the junction left unmatched. The CDR3 loop reads CASSLGTSGYNEQFF. The CDR3 DNA is TGTGCCAGCAGTTTGGGGACTAGCGGATACAATGAGCAGTTCTTC.

The chain couples TRBV7-8 to TRBJ2-1, with 10 bases that match TRBD2. Germline V CDR1 and CDR2: SGHVS, FQNEAQ. This CDR3 region has 16 residues. V lost 1 base, J lost 2 bases, and 2 bases stayed unmatched. As DNA, the CDR3 is TGTGCCAGCAGCTTAGGAAGCGGGAGGGCCTACAATGAGCAGTTCTTC. Its translation: CASSLGSGRAYNEQFF.

The V and J genes are TRBV5-6 and TRBJ1-5; the D gene is possibly TRBD1 (6 bases). This CDR3 region has 14 residues. V lost 2 bases and J lost 4, with 10 bases in between. Per the germline V gene, CDR1 is SGHDT and CDR2 is YYEEEE. The CDR3 protein is CASSLQGHNQPQHF. As DNA, the CDR3 is TGTGCCAGCAGCTTACAGGGCCATAATCAGCCCCAGCATTTT.

V usage is TRBV19 and J usage is TRBJ2-7; D not certain. Trimming took off 5 bases at V and 0 bases at J, with 8 bases between the two ends. Germline V gives CDR1 LNHDA, CDR2 SQIVND (reference sequence). CDR3 size: 13 residues. The CDR3 is CASSVASSYEQYF. DNA of the CDR3: TGTGCCAGTAGTGTTGCTAGCTCCTACGAGCAGTACTTC.

The chain uses TRBV6-1 and TRBJ2-2, with a possible D match to TRBD1 (6 bases). V dropped 1 base and J dropped 3 bases, with 6 bases sitting between them. The CDR3 runs to 14 residues. In germline, CDR1 is MNHNS, CDR2 SASEGT. For the CDR3, the DNA is TGTGCCAGCAGTGAAGACAGGGACACCGGGGAGCTGTTTTTT. This sequence encodes CASSEDRDTGELFF.

This chain connects TRBV9 to TRBJ2-1; TRBD2 aligns across 11 bases. After removal of 6 bases from V and 9 bases from J, the junction contained 11 bases not matched to a gene. The CDR3 spans 15 residues. The V gene's germline CDR1 is SGDLS and CDR2 YYNGEE. CDR3 protein: CASTITSGLAAEQFF. Here the CDR3 DNA reads TGTGCCAGCACCATAACCTCGGGACTAGCGGCTGAGCAGTTCTTC.

The chain recombines TRBV11-2 with TRBJ2-7; 9 bases are a match to TRBD2. The CDR3 is 15 amino acids. Looked up from germline, CDR1 is SGHAT and CDR2 is FQNNGV. J lost 3 bases, V lost 3 bases, and 6 bases had no gene match. The CDR3 sequence: CASSLSPSGIYEQYF. As DNA, the CDR3 is TGTGCCAGCAGCTTGTCCCCTAGCGGGATCTACGAGCAGTACTTC. The whole variable domain, remainder taken from reference TRBV11-2 and TRBJ2-7, is EAGVAQSPRYKIIEKRQSVAFWCNPISGHATLYWYQQILGQGPKLLIQFQNNGVVDDSQLPKDRFSAERLKGVDSTLKIQPAKLEDSAVYLCASSLSPSGIYEQYFGPGTRLTVT.

Concerning this clone: A read error may produce the germline difference seen at one junction end. This CDR3 is also generated by other DNA sequences in the sample. The chain has TRBV7-7 and TRBJ2-7; possibly TRBD1 for D (6 bases). Germline loops: CDR1 SSHAT, CDR2 FNYEAQ (reference sequence). The CDR3 is made up of 11 amino acids. In nucleotides, the CDR3 is TGTGCTACAGGGCGGGCCTACGAGCAATACTTC. Amino acids: CATGRAYEQYF. The whole variable domain, filled in from reference TRBV7-7 and TRBJ2-7, reads GAGVSQSPRYKVTKRGQDVTLRCDPISSHATLYWYQQALGQGPEFLTYFNYEAQPDKSGLPSDRFSAERPEGSISTLTIQRTEQRDSAMYRCATGRAYEQYFGPGTRLTVT.

The gene calls are TRBV19 and TRBJ1-5, with TRBD1 matching over 7 bases. Germline V gene data show CDR1 as LNHDA and CDR2 as SQIVND (reference sequence). The CDR3 covers 14 residues. The V segment lost 9 bases and the J segment 4 bases; nucleotides outside the gene matches: 9. Here the CDR3 DNA reads TGTGCCAGCGGGCAGTGGACAGGTAATCAGCCCCAGCATTTT. This translates into CASGQWTGNQPQHF.